This T cell receptor (beta chain) was retrieved from a study of early T cells in non-severe SARS-CoV-2 infection. For the study at large: Chains from this unsorted whole-blood bulk RNA could not be paired.

At least ten counts were recorded for this clonotype. The antigen is undetermined. The V and J ends lost 5 bases and 1 base respectively, with 17 bases between them. The germline CDR1 and CDR2 sequences are SGHAT and FQNNGV. The CDR3 consists of 16 residues. cDNA molecules, individually, were tagged with unique molecular identifiers. TCRdb reprocessed the 5' RACE reads with MiXCR, giving one entry per CDR3 protein. Among fewer than 35,000 distinct CDR3 sequences listed, 4.5% to 6.5% were seen once. Study findings and constraints: Reliance on VDJdb matching favored anti-spike CD8 responses; private and CD4 specificities were missed.

The rearrangement links TRBV11-2 to TRBJ2-5; D is perhaps TRBD2 (6 bases). The specimen was whole blood. This TCR was sampled from an adult who was a healthcare worker with PCR-confirmed SARS-CoV-2 infection or an uninfected control (not recorded which). The CDR3 DNA reads TGTGCCAGCAGCCAGTGGGGGGATATCGGCCAAGAGACCCAGTACTTC. It encodes CASSQWGDIGQETQYF.